This T cell receptor (beta chain) was profiled in a study of cytotoxic CD8 clonotypes in ibrutinib-treated CLL. TCRdb's copy holds only in-frame clones and misses some; the assay was immunoSEQ multiplex PCR. The sample has about 92,000 clones, 60% to 80% seen once. Germline assignment: CDR1 SGHRS and CDR2 YFSETQ. Losses at the gene ends were 5 bases for V and 6 bases for J; bases not matched to a gene: 8. There are 14 residues in the CDR3. The sample in question was PBMCs, obtained after 24 months of ibrutinib treatment. The TCR was taken from a human donor with chronic lymphocytic leukemia. This chain uses TRBV5-1 with TRBJ2-5, with 9 bases lining up with TRBD2. CDR3 coding DNA: TGCGCCAGCAGGCCCATGACTAGCGGACAGACCCAGTACTTC. Translation gives CASRPMTSGQTQYF.